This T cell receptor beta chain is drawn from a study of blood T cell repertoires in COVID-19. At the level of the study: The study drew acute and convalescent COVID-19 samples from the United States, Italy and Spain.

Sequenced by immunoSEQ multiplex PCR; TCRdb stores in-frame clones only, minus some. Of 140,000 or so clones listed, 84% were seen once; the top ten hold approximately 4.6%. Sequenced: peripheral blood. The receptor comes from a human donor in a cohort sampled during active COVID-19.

The CDR3 nucleotides read TGTGCCAGCAGTGAAGACAGGGACCACTACAATGAGCAGTTCTTC. Translating gives CASSEDRDHYNEQFF. This chain uses TRBV2 with TRBJ2-1; tentatively, D is TRBD1 (6 bases). Germline values: CDR1 SNHLY, CDR2 FYNNEI. V was clipped by 1 base and J by 3 bases, with 10 bases between them. The CDR3 length is 15 residues. Supplemented by reference TRBV2 and TRBJ2-1, the full variable domain reads EPEVTQTPSHQVTQMGQEVILRCVPISNHLYFYWYRQILGQKVEFLVSFYNNEISEKSEIFDDQFSVERPDGSNFTLKIRSTKLEDSAMYFCASSEDRDHYNEQFFGPGTRLTVL.